What follows are 8 T cell receptor beta chains derived from one specimen sequenced in a study of post-analysis software for immune sequencing data. Study results and limitations: Compared with controls, patients had more of 4 or 5 TRBV segments, including TRBV5-6, TRBV5-1 and TRBV20-1.

cDNA libraries of TCR beta carried unique molecular identifiers. One entry per CDR3 protein results from TCRdb running MiXCR on the PCR reads. The sample comprises under 650,000 distinct CDR3 sequences, around 44% of which are singletons, and approximately 1.7% rests with the top ten. Their cognate antigens are unknown. What was sequenced was blood. The receptors were gathered from a girl aged 5 to 17 with multiple sclerosis.

The genes are TRBV7-9 and TRBJ2-1; D tentatively reads TRBD1 or TRBD2 (5 bases each). The CDR3 spans 17 residues. Germline loops: CDR1 SEHNR, CDR2 FQNEAQ (reference sequence). V was cut by 5 bases and J by 0 bases, with 17 bases left in between. In nucleotides, the CDR3 is TGTGCCAGCAGCACTACGTCCGGGACGCCCTCCTACAATGAGCAGTTCTTC. Translated, it gives CASSTTSGTPSYNEQFF.

This clonotype was counted once. The CDR3 loop reads CASRPSGTSGRISEQYF. DNA of the CDR3: TGTGCCAGCAGACCTTCCGGGACTAGCGGGAGGATAAGCGAGCAGTACTTC. The rearrangement joins TRBV12-3 or TRBV12-4 to TRBJ2-7; 15 positions agree with TRBD2. With 6 bases clipped from V and 6 bases from J, the junction kept 12 bases outside the gene matches. The CDR3 covers 17 residues.

The chain links TRBV6-4 to TRBJ2-3; 12 nucleotides match TRBD2. Germline V gene sequence: CDR1 MRHNA, CDR2 SNTAGT. The trim removed 4 bases at V and 4 bases at J, leaving 3 bases unmatched. This CDR3 is 15 amino acids long. The CDR3 bases are TGTGCCAGCAGTGCTAGCGGGGGGGCCCCAGATACGCAGTATTTT. This codes for CASSASGGAPDTQYF.

The chain couples TRBV20-1 to TRBJ2-3; TRBD2 might be the D (6 bases). The length of the CDR3 is 15 residues. The V end was cut by 5 bases, the J end by 0 bases, with 15 bases between. The germline CDR1 and CDR2 sequences are DFQATT and SNEGSKA (reference sequence). CDR3 residues: CSAPQRASSTDTQYF. CDR3 bases: TGCAGTGCTCCTCAGCGGGCTTCTAGCACAGATACGCAGTATTTT.

In this sample, this clonotype turned up a few times. CDR3 nucleotide sequence: TGCGCCAGCAGCTTGGTCCCTCTCGACAGGTTGACCTACGAGCAGTACTTC. Amino acid sequence: CASSLVPLDRLTYEQYF. The V gene is TRBV5-1, the J gene TRBJ2-7, with D possibly matching TRBD1 (6 bases). Germline loops: CDR1 SGHRS, CDR2 YFSETQ. The CDR3 has 17 amino acids. V dropped 0 bases and J dropped 2 bases, with 18 bases sitting between them.

The chain carries TRBV12-3 or TRBV12-4 and TRBJ2-3, with a tentative D call TRBD2 (6 bases). Trimming cost V 1 base and J 13 bases, with 15 bases left between them. This CDR3 has 13 residues. CDR3 nucleotides: TGTGCCAGCAGTTTAGTTGTGGGGGACTCGAAGTATTTT. It codes for CASSLVVGDSKYF.

The table lists this clonotype with a few counts. V and J are TRBV7-9 and TRBJ1-2; 9 positions agree with TRBD1. Germline loops: CDR1 SEHNR, CDR2 FQNEAQ (reference sequence). J lost 4 bases, V lost 5 bases, and 8 bases had no gene match. This CDR3 region has 15 residues. The CDR3 reads CASSRQGQGSYGYTF. DNA for the CDR3: TGTGCCAGCAGCCGACAGGGACAGGGAAGCTATGGCTACACCTTC.

The table lists this clonotype with a few counts. A single base separates this from a much larger clone, so it may be a read error. V and J are TRBV12-3 or TRBV12-4 and TRBJ2-7; a weak D match, TRBD1 (6 bases). Trimming left V 10 bases short and J 0 bases short, with 25 bases between. The CDR3 covers 17 residues. The CDR3 sequence is CATSPPAGGGNSYEQYF. DNA for the CDR3: TGTGCCACCTCCCCTCCCGCGGGTGGGGGCAACTCCTACGAGCAGTACTTC.